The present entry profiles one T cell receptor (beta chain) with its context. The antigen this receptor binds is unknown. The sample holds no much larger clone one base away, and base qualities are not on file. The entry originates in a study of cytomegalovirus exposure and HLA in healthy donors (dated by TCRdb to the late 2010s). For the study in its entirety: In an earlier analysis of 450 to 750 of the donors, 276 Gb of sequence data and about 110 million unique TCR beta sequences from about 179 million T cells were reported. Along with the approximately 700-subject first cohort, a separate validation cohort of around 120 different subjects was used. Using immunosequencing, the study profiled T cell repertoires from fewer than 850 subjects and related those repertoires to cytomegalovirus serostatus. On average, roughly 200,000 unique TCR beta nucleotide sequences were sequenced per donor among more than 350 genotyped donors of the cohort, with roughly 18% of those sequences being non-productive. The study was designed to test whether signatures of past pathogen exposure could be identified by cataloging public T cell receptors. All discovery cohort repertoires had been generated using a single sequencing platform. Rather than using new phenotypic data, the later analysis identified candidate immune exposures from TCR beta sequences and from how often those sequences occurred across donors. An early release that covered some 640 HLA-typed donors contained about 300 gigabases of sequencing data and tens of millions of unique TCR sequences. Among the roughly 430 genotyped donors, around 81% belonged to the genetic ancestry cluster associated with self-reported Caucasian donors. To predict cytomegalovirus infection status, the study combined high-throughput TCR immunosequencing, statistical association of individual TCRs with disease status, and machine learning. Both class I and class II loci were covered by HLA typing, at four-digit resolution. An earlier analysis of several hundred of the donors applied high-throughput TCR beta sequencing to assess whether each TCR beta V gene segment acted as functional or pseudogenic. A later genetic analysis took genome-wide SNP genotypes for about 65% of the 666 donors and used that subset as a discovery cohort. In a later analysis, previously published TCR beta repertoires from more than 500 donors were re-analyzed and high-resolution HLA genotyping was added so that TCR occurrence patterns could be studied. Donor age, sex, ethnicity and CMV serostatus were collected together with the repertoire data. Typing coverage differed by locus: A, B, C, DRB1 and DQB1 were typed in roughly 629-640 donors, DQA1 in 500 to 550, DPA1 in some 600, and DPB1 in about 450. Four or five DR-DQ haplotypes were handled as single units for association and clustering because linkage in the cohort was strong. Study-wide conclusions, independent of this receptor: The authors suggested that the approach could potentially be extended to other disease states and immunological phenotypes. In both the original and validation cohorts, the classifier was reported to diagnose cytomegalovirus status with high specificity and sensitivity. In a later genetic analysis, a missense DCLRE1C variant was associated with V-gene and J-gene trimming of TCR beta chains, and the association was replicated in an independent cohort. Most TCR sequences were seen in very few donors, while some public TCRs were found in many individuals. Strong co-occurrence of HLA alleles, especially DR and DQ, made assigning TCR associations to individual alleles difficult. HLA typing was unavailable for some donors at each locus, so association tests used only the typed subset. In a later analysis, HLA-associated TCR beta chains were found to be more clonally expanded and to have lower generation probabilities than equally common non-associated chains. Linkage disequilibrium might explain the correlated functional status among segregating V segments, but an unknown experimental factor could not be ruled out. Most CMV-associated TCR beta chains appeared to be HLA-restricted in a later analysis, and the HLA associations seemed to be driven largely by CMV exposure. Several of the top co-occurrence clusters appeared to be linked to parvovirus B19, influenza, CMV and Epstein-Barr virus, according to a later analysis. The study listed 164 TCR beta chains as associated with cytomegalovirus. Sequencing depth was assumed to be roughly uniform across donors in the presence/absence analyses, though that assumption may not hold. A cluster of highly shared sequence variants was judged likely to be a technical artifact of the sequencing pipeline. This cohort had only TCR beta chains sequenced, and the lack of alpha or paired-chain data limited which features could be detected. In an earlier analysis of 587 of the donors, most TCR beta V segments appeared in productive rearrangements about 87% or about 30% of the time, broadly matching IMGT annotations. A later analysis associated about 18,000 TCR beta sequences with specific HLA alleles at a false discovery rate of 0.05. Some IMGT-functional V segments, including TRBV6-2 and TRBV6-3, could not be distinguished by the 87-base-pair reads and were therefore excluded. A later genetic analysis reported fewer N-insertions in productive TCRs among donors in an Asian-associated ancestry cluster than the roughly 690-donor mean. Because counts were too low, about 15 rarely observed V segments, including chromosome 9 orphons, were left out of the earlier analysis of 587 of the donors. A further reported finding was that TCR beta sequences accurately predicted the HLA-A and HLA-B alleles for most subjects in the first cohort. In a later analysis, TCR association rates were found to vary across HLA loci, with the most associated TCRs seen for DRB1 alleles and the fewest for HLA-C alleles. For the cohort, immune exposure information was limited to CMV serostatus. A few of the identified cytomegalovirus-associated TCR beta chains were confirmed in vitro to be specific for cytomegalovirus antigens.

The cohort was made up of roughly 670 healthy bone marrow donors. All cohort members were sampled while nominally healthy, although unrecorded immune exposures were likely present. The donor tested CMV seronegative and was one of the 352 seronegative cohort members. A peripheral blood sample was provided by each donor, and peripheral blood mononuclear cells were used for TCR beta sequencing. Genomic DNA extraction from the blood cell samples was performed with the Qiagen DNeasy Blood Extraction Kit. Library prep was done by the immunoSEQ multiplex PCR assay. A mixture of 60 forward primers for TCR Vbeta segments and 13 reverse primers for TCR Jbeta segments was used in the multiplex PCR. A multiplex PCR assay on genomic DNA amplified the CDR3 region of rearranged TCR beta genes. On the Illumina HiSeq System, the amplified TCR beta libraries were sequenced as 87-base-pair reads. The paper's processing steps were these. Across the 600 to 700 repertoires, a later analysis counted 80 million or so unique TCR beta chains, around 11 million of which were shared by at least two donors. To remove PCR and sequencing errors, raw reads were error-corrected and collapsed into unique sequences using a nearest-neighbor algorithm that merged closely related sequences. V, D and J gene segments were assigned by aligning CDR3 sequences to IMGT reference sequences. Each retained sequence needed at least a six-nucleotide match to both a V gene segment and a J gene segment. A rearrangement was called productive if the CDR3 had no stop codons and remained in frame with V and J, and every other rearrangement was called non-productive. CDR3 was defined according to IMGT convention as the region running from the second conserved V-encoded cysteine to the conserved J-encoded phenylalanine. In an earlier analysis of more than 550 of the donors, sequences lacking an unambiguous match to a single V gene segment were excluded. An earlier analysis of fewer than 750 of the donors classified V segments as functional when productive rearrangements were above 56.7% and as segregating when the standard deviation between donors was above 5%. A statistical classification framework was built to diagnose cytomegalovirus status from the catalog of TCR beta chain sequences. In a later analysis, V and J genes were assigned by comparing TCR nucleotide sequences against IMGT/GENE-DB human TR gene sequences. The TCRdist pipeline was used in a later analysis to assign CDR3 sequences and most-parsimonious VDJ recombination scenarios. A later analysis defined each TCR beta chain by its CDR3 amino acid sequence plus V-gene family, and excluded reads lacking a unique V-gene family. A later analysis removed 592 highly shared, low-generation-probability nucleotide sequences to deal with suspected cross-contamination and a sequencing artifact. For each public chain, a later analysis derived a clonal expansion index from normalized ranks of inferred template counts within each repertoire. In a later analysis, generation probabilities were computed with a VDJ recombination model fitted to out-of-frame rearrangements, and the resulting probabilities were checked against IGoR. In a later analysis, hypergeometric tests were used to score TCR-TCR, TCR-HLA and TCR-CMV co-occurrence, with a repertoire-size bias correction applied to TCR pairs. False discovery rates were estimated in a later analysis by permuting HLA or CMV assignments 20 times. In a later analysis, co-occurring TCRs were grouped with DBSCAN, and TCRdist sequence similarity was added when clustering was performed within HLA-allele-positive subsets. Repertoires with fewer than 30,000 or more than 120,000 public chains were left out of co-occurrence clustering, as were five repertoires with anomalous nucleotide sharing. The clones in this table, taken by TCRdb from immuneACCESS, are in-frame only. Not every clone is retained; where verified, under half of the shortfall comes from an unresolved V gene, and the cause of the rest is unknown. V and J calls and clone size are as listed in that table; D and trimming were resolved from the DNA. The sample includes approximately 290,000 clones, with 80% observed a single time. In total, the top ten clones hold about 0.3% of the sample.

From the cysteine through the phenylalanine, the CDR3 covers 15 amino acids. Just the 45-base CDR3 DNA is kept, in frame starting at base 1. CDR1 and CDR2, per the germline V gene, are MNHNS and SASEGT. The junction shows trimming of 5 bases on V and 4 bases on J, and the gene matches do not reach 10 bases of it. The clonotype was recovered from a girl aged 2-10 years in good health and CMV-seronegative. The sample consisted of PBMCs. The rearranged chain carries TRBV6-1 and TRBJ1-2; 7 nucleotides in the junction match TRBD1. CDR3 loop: CASSNRDSDLYGYTF. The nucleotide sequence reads TGTGCCAGCAGTAACCGGGACAGTGACCTCTATGGCTACACCTTC.